The entry below gives a single T cell receptor (beta chain) sequence along with its context. Its specificity is unknown. Per germline, CDR1 ENHRY and CDR2 SYGVKD. J lost 7 bases, V lost 10 bases, and 14 bases had no gene match. CDR3 length: 15 residues. Profiling relied on immunoSEQ multiplex PCR, and the TCRdb table lists in-frame clones only, not all of them. The table shows roughly 140,000 clones, with approximately 94% occurring only once. This entry is derived from a study of T cell responses to AZD1222 COVID-19 vaccine. Background on the study: Second-dose intervals of approximately 4 or approximately 12 weeks were pooled. Study results and limitations: After two AZD1222 doses, spike-specific TCR breadth and depth rose versus day 0. Clonal diversity may have been underestimated, and the donors were mostly white British, with more females than males. Unmutated variant regions are reportedly the target of nearly half of TCRs that are spike-specific.

The source of this sequence is an adult in good health. The rearrangement uses TRBV10-3 and TRBJ2-1, with 9 bases that match TRBD1. Sequences were derived from peripheral blood, sampled on day 0 of AZD1222 vaccination. This CDR3 reads CASRLGQGNTNEQFF. In DNA form, the CDR3 reads TGTGCCAGCCGGCTCGGACAGGGGAATACGAATGAGCAGTTCTTC.